This T cell receptor beta chain was recorded in a study of T cells in Graves' hyperthyroidism and ophthalmopathy (dated by TCRdb to about 2019). Some background on the complete study: Peripheral blood was collected at initial diagnosis, before any treatment. To identify TCR V-J signatures that set the groups apart, the researchers used a discovery cohort of 90 to 100 patients, made up of roughly 45 with Graves' ophthalmopathy and 57 with stable Graves' hyperthyroidism. Whether ophthalmopathy could be predicted prospectively was tested in an independent validation cohort made up of under 20 hyperthyroidism patients plus 17 patients who later progressed to ophthalmopathy. The 100 discovery patients were randomly split 7:3 into training and test sets. In addition, the study compared T-cell repertoires in thyroid tissue and in blood from several Graves' hyperthyroidism patients. Following sampling, methimazole starting at 30 mg daily was given to hyperthyroidism patients, and high-dose intravenous methylprednisolone was given to ophthalmopathy patients. According to the paper, TCR Vbeta CDR3 sequencing was carried out on over 130 peripheral blood samples, which came from more than 40 ophthalmopathy, 80 or so hyperthyroidism and approximately 17 progressor patients. Findings and caveats that apply to the study as a whole: Most expanded thyroid clonotypes (frequency above 0.001) were also found in blood, which suggests that blood repertoires may mirror thyroid immune responses. In validation, the model predicted progression to ophthalmopathy with roughly 70% sensitivity and over 72% specificity, a median of 6.5 months before onset. A 13 V-J signature model separated ophthalmopathy from stable hyperthyroidism, with around 88% sensitivity and about 81% specificity in cross-validation and 80%/75% in testing. Sample size was not statistically predetermined, and blinding of investigators to group allocation was not performed.

Taken from cysteine to phenylalanine, the CDR3 has 16 residues. Only the CDR3 portion is preserved as DNA: 48 bases, with reading frame beginning at the first base. V and J are trimmed by 1 base and 4 bases, and the gene matches miss 6 bases of the junction. The germline V gene gives CDR1 as SGHAT and CDR2 as FQNNGV. On this clonotype: What antigen it recognizes has not been identified. Base-call qualities are not available, and no considerably larger clone is one nucleotide away.

Amplification of TCR beta CDR3 regions was carried out from RNA transcripts. The TCR CDR3 was subjected to a first round of RT-PCR using the HTBI primer set and the Qiagen OneStep RT-PCR kit. The libraries were constructed in a second round of multiplex PCR and then size-selected and purified. Paired-end sequencing of the libraries was performed with 100 bp reads on an Illumina HiSeq2000. As for how the authors treated the data: SOAPnuke was used to process the raw data, with reads discarded if the reads contained adapters or uncalled bases, had a mean Phred below 15, or lacked an exact constant-primer or identifier match. COPE v1.2.5 was used to merge high-quality paired reads, and clonotypes were defined as unique nucleotide sequences. MiTCR v1.1 was used to align the clonotypes against IMGT TRBV, TRBD and TRBJ reference segments. The analysis included only V-J combinations with a frequency above 0.0001, which together covered roughly 99% of the repertoires. The TCS score was defined as the ratio of F50 (clonal expansion) to E x V (chaos), calculated using BLOSUM62-based TCRdist between CDR3 peptides within each V-J. Welch's t-statistics and random forest reduced roughly 540 V-J features to roughly 13, which were used in a naive Bayes classifier (R e1071). TCRdb reanalyzed the raw reads on its own, using fastp at Q25 for trimming and MiXCR for clone calling, and kept in-frame beta chains. Identical CDR3 protein sequences are pooled into one entry, listed with their most common genes and DNA. Here the V and J calls rest on TCRdb's processing, not on the authors' analysis. The sample table records approximately 690,000 distinct CDR3 sequences; around 21% of these occur just once. About 34% of the sample belongs to the ten largest clones.

Ophthalmopathy patients had moderately to severely active disease, with a Clinical Activity Score of 3 or more, a NOSPECS grade of 4 or more, and a disease duration of less than 3 months. The study excluded patients with uncontrolled infections, other autoimmune diseases, pregnancy or lactation. Diagnoses were based on clinical symptoms, serum thyroxine and TRAb, thyroid ultrasound and orbital computed tomography. Ficoll-Paque density gradient centrifugation was used to isolate PBMCs from about 10 ml of fresh peripheral blood. Total RNA was extracted using Trizol reagent, and RNA quality was assessed on an Agilent 2100 Bioanalyzer.

This receptor was taken from a young man with Graves' ophthalmopathy. Source material: blood. The rearranged chain carries TRBV11-2 and TRBJ2-3; 9 central bases correspond to TRBD1. The DNA reads as follows: TGTGCCAGCAGCTTAGGGTCGGGACAGGGCTCAGATACGCAGTATTTT. The resulting protein is CASSLGSGQGSDTQYF.